Following are 17 T cell receptor beta chains from one sample sequenced in a study of shared clonotypes between healthy human individuals. TCRdb keeps only in-frame clones here, not all; method: immunoSEQ multiplex PCR. This sample carries about half a million clones, around 80% of them seen once, and the ten largest clones take about 11%. The specimen sequenced was PBMCs. The receptors shown here come from a woman in her thirties or forties in good health. Some clones in this sample may be carry-over from other donors' samples.

V is TRBV2 and J is TRBJ2-7; D uncertain. Germline V gene data show CDR1 as SNHLY and CDR2 as FYNNEI. V was cut by 2 bases and J by 2 bases, with 10 bases left in between. CDR3 length: 14 amino acids. CDR3 region: CASSENWMAYEQYF. The CDR3 nucleotides read TGTGCCAGCAGTGAAAACTGGATGGCCTACGAGCAGTACTTC.

V and J are TRBV28 and TRBJ1-5; tentative D call: TRBD1 (6 bases). CDR3 length equals 14 residues. V gave up 2 bases and J gave up 6 bases, with 11 bases separating them. Germline CDR1 is MDHEN and CDR2 is SYDVKM. The CDR3 bases are TGTGCCAGCAGTTTACCTGGGGGCGGTCAGCCCCAGCATTTT. The encoded protein is CASSLPGGGQPQHF.

This clone was detected ten times or more. The chain combines TRBV30 with TRBJ1-4; D unresolved. In germline, CDR1 is GTSNPN, CDR2 SVGIG (reference sequence). The CDR3 runs to 13 residues. The V end lost 2 bases, the J end lost 5 bases, and 9 bases lay between the germline ends. CDR3 DNA sequence: TGTGCCTGGAGTCCCAACGGGAATGAAAAACTGTTTTTT. It specifies CAWSPNGNEKLFF.

V is TRBV7-2 and J is TRBJ2-1; no clear D. The germline V gene encodes CDR1 SGHTA and CDR2 FQGNSA. V was cut by 2 bases and J by 9 bases, with 11 bases left in between. CDR3 length: 13 amino acids. CDR3 region: CASSLPRSGEQFF. The CDR3 DNA follows: TGTGCCAGCAGCTTACCGCGATCAGGTGAGCAGTTCTTC.

J is TRBJ2-1 and V is TRBV4-3, with a weak D call TRBD2 (5 bases). The CDR3 sequence is 17 residues long. Trimming cost V 0 bases and J 6 bases, with 18 bases left between them. Germline CDR1 reads LGHNA; CDR2 reads YSLEER. DNA for the CDR3: TGCGCCAGCAGCCAAGATTCGCAACGGTGGACTGGCAATGAGCAGTTCTTC. Translating gives CASSQDSQRWTGNEQFF.

V usage is TRBV29-1 and J usage is TRBJ2-7, with 9 nucleotides matching TRBD2. The junction had 4 bases not matched to a gene; V was cut back by 1 base and J by 3 bases. CDR1 and CDR2 (germline): SQVTM, ANQGSEA. The CDR3 runs to 14 residues. The CDR3 loop is CSVEAAGGIYEQYF. For the CDR3, the DNA is TGCAGCGTTGAAGCAGCGGGAGGAATCTACGAGCAGTACTTC.

This clone occurred a few times. The chain uses TRBV18 and TRBJ2-1, with a tentative D call TRBD2 (5 bases). V was trimmed by 2 bases and J by 5 bases, leaving 13 bases between them. Germline V lookup: CDR1 KGHSH, CDR2 LQKENI. There are 15 residues in the CDR3. CDR3 sequence (DNA): TGTGCCAGCTCACCAGGGCTAGCAGAGAACAATGAGCAGTTCTTC. It encodes CASSPGLAENNEQFF.

CDR3: CASSVQNTEAFF. The CDR3, as DNA: TGTGCCAGCAGTGTCCAGAACACTGAAGCTTTCTTT. The genes are TRBV25-1 and TRBJ1-1; the D is unclear. Germline V gene data show CDR1 as MGHDK and CDR2 as SYGVNS. The CDR3 is 12 residues long. With 4 bases removed from V and 1 base from J, the gap between germline ends came to 4 bases.

The chain joins TRBV28 to TRBJ2-5; D not resolved. CDR3 length: 12 amino acids. Trimming stripped 6 bases from V and 7 bases from J, with 12 bases between. Germline V gene data show CDR1 as MDHEN and CDR2 as SYDVKM. As DNA, the CDR3 is TGTGCCAGCAGGGAGCTTTCAGGGACCCAGTACTTC. This encodes CASRELSGTQYF.

The rearrangement joins TRBV11-2 to TRBJ2-7; D call uncertain. The CDR3 is 15 residues long. CDR1 SGHAT and CDR2 FQNNGV come from the germline V gene. Trimming cost V 4 bases and J 0 bases, with 13 bases left between them. The CDR3 loop reads CASSYPADGSYEQYF. The CDR3 DNA reads TGTGCCAGCAGCTACCCGGCGGACGGCTCCTACGAGCAGTACTTC. The entire variable domain, with the rest obtained from reference TRBV11-2 and TRBJ2-7, is as follows: EAGVAQSPRYKIIEKRQSVAFWCNPISGHATLYWYQQILGQGPKLLIQFQNNGVVDDSQLPKDRFSAERLKGVDSTLKIQPAKLEDSAVYLCASSYPADGSYEQYFGPGTRLTVT.

The chain links TRBV6-4 to TRBJ2-3, with 8 positions matching TRBD1. The CDR3 contains 22 residues. The germline gives CDR1 MRHNA, CDR2 SNTAGT. The J segment lost 1 base and the V segment lost 1 base, leaving 22 bases of the junction unmatched. CDR3 DNA sequence: TGTGCCAGCAGTGACTGGACGGGACAGGCCCCTGGGGGAGATTTGGGCACAGATACGCAGTATTTT. It yields the protein CASSDWTGQAPGGDLGTDTQYF.

This clone appeared a few times. The genes are TRBV6-6 and TRBJ2-1, with 7 bases fitting TRBD1. This CDR3 has 14 amino acids. The junction had 10 bases not matched to a gene; V was cut back by 5 bases and J by 9 bases. In germline, CDR1 is MNHNY, CDR2 SVGAGI (reference sequence). The CDR3 DNA reads TGTGCCAGCAGTGCCGGCAGGGGGTACGGTGAGCAGTTCTTC. Translation: CASSAGRGYGEQFF.

The J gene is TRBJ2-1, the V gene TRBV19; D uncertain. Germline V lookup: CDR1 LNHDA, CDR2 SQIVND (reference sequence). V was cut by 5 bases and J by 5 bases, with 10 bases left in between. The CDR3 is made up of 13 amino acids. CDR3 bases: TGTGCCAGTAGTTCGTGGGAAAACAATGAGCAGTTCTTC. This encodes CASSSWENNEQFF.

The chain has TRBV27 and TRBJ1-6; no clear D gene. This CDR3 contains 14 residues. CDR1 and CDR2 from the germline V gene are MNHEY and SMNVEV (reference sequence). V was shortened by 3 bases and J by 5 bases, with 8 bases between the two germline ends. CDR3: CASSFTLNNSPLHF. DNA of the CDR3: TGTGCCAGCAGTTTCACACTGAATAATTCACCCCTCCACTTT.

This clone was seen repeatedly, ten times or more. The chain recombines TRBV2 with TRBJ2-1; 9 nucleotides match TRBD1. Germline trimming cut 4 bases from V and 3 bases from J; bases unmatched to any gene: 4. There are 15 residues in the CDR3. The germline V gene has CDR1 SNHLY and CDR2 FYNNEI. Here the CDR3 reads CASSGRTGDYNEQFF. DNA for the CDR3: TGTGCCAGCAGTGGACGGACAGGGGACTACAATGAGCAGTTCTTC.

Written as DNA, the CDR3 is TGTGCCAGGTGTCAATCCGGATTAGTTGAAGCTTTCTTT. Translated, it gives CARCQSGLVEAFF. The V call is TRBV6-6, the J call TRBJ1-1, with unresolved D. Germline assignment: CDR1 MNHNY and CDR2 SVGAGI (reference sequence). The CDR3 sequence is 13 residues long. V shed 9 bases and J shed 7 bases, with 18 bases lying between them.

The J gene is TRBJ2-3, the V gene TRBV6-5; 9 bases align to TRBD1. The germline V gene encodes CDR1 MNHEY and CDR2 SVGAGI. V lost 6 bases to trimming and J lost 4 bases; unmatched junction nucleotides: 8. This CDR3 spans 15 amino acids. CDR3 loop: CASSRPGQGPDTQYF. In nucleotides, the CDR3 is TGTGCCAGCAGCCGACCGGGACAGGGCCCAGATACGCAGTATTTT.